What follows are 25 T cell receptor beta chains derived from one specimen sequenced in a study of shared clonotypes between healthy human individuals. Generated by immunoSEQ multiplex PCR, the TCRdb table keeps only in-frame clones and is missing some. The repertoire consists of millions of clones, with roughly 92% occurring once and the leading ten covering around 0.15%. Sequencing was performed on naive CD4+ T cells sorted from blood. The subset here: CD45RA+ positively selected. Every receptor here comes from a man between 18 and 29 years old in good health.

On this clone: Other DNA variants within this sample encode the same CDR3. V is TRBV5-6 and J is TRBJ2-3; 7 bases are shared with TRBD2. J was trimmed by 1 base and V by 1 base; bases with no gene match: 0. The CDR3 contains 14 residues. Per germline, CDR1 SGHDT and CDR2 YYEEEE. The CDR3 here is CASSLSGGTDTQYF. CDR3 in DNA: TGTGCCAGCAGCTTGAGCGGGGGCACAGATACGCAGTATTTT.

This clone has just a few counts. The rearrangement links TRBV30 to TRBJ1-1; D ambiguous. Germline CDR1 reads GTSNPN; CDR2 reads SVGIG (reference sequence). There are 13 residues in the CDR3. V lost 0 bases and J lost 2, with 7 bases in between. CDR3 in DNA: TGTGCCTGGAGTGTAAACATTAACACTGAAGCTTTCTTT. As protein: CAWSVNINTEAFF.

The CDR3 spells CASRRPGTVIQPQHF. The CDR3 coding sequence is TGTGCCAGCAGACGCCCCGGGACAGTAATTCAGCCCCAGCATTTT. The chain couples TRBV6-1 to TRBJ1-5, with 7 bases identical to TRBD1. This CDR3 is 15 amino acids long. Germline V gene lookup returns CDR1 MNHNS and CDR2 SASEGT. V lost 6 bases to trimming and J lost 6 bases; unmatched junction nucleotides: 11.

For this clone: At the DNA level, this CDR3 is encoded by other sequences in the same sample as well. V usage is TRBV30 and J usage is TRBJ2-7; tentatively, D is TRBD2 (6 bases). V lost 1 base and J 2 bases, leaving 9 bases between the germline ends. This CDR3 spans 13 amino acids. The germline V gene encodes CDR1 GTSNPN and CDR2 SVGIG (reference sequence). The CDR3 loop is CAWSGTGAYEQYF. CDR3 DNA: TGTGCCTGGAGTGGGACGGGGGCCTACGAGCAGTACTTC.

The chain has TRBV7-9 and TRBJ2-3, with 12 bases fitting TRBD2. V lost 5 bases, J lost 2 bases, and 5 bases stayed unmatched. This CDR3 contains 16 residues. Germline V gene lookup returns CDR1 SEHNR and CDR2 FQNEAQ (reference sequence). The CDR3 loop reads CASSASSGRATDTQYF. CDR3 DNA sequence: TGTGCCAGCAGCGCTTCTAGCGGGAGGGCCACAGATACGCAGTATTTT. The variable domain in full, with the rest retrieved from reference TRBV7-9 and TRBJ2-3, is DTGVSQNPRHKITKRGQNVTFRCDPISEHNRLYWYRQTLGQGPEFLTYFQNEAQLEKSRLLSDRFSAERPKGSFSTLEIQRTEQGDSAMYLCASSASSGRATDTQYFGPGTRLTVL.

This clone was counted between two and nine times. J is TRBJ1-1 and V is TRBV4-1; 7 positions agree with TRBD1. The CDR3 extends over 15 amino acids. Losses at the gene ends were 1 base for V and 5 bases for J; bases not matched to a gene: 7. Germline V gives CDR1 MGHRA, CDR2 YSYEKL. In DNA form, the CDR3 reads TGCGCCAGCAGCCAAGGTCGGACAGGTGGGACTGAAGCTTTCTTT. Translation: CASSQGRTGGTEAFF.

CDR3 nucleotides: TGTGCCATCAGTGAGGGGGAGGCCGGTTCAAAACTGTTTTTT. It encodes CAISEGEAGSKLFF. J is TRBJ1-4 and V is TRBV10-3; the D is unclear. The CDR3 covers 14 residues. From germline, CDR1 is ENHRY and CDR2 SYGVKD. V dropped 2 bases and J dropped 10 bases, with 14 bases sitting between them.

This chain links TRBV19 with TRBJ1-2; 12 bases match TRBD1. Per germline, CDR1 LNHDA and CDR2 SQIVND (reference sequence). CDR3 size: 16 residues. V dropped 3 bases and J dropped 4; count of bases not matched to a gene: 6. The CDR3 DNA follows: TGTGCCAGTAGTATTTTGGGGACAGGGGGCGGCTATGGCTACACCTTC. Protein: CASSILGTGGGYGYTF.

The chain joins TRBV11-2 to TRBJ2-7; D gene unclear. The V end lost 4 bases, the J end lost 2 bases, and 12 bases lay between the germline ends. Germline lookup yields CDR1 SGHAT and CDR2 FQNNGV. CDR3 length: 14 amino acids. The CDR3 loop is CASSSGRYTYEQYF. The CDR3 region has the DNA TGTGCCAGCAGCTCCGGCAGGTATACCTACGAGCAGTACTTC.

CDR3 nucleotide sequence: TGTGCCAGTAGTGCGTGGACTAGCGGAAGCTTCCAAGAGACCCAGTACTTC. The encoded protein is CASSAWTSGSFQETQYF. This chain links TRBV19 with TRBJ2-5, with TRBD2 identical over 10 bases. The CDR3 extends over 17 amino acids. Trimming cost V 5 bases and J 1 base; bases outside gene matches: 10. Per the germline V gene, CDR1 is LNHDA and CDR2 is SQIVND (reference sequence).

This clone was observed a few times. The genes are TRBV19 and TRBJ2-2; unclear D gene. Trimming removed 8 bases from V and 5 bases from J, with 9 bases in between. CDR3 length: 12 residues. From germline, CDR1 is LNHDA and CDR2 SQIVND (reference sequence). In DNA, the CDR3 is TGTGCCAGTGGTTTGGGGACCGGGGAGCTGTTTTTT. This gives the protein CASGLGTGELFF.

This chain links TRBV6-5 with TRBJ2-2, with TRBD1 matching 7 bases. CDR3 size: 15 residues. The V and J ends lost 6 bases and 1 base, in that order; junction bases with no gene match: 5. In germline, CDR1 is MNHEY, CDR2 SVGAGI. The CDR3 DNA sequence: TGTGCCAGCAGCCAAGACAGGGTGAACACCGGGGAGCTGTTTTTT. Its protein product is CASSQDRVNTGELFF.

CDR3: CALTGGNSPLHF. In DNA, the CDR3 is TGTGCGTTGACAGGGGGTAATTCACCCCTCCACTTT. This rearrangement joins TRBV30 to TRBJ1-6, with 9 positions matching TRBD1. From germline, CDR1 is GTSNPN and CDR2 SVGIG (reference sequence). CDR3 size: 12 residues.

The chain has TRBV6-5 and TRBJ2-4, with 9 nucleotides matching TRBD2. With V trimmed by 8 bases and J by 7 bases, 9 bases remained unmatched. CDR3 length equals 14 residues. Germline V gene sequence: CDR1 MNHEY, CDR2 SVGAGI. This chain's CDR3 is CASGRAGGGNIQYF. CDR3 nucleotides: TGTGCCAGCGGTAGAGCGGGGGGAGGGAACATTCAGTACTTC.

This chain uses TRBV11-2 with TRBJ1-1; the D gene is possibly TRBD1 (6 bases). CDR1 and CDR2 (germline): SGHAT, FQNNGV. The CDR3 sequence is 13 residues long. V was trimmed by 5 bases and J by 3 bases, leaving 10 bases between them. CDR3 bases: TGTGCCAGCAGCATAACAGGGTACACTGAAGCTTTCTTT. Translating gives CASSITGYTEAFF.

The chain joins TRBV7-2 to TRBJ2-5, with 9 bases identical to TRBD1. The CDR3 has 13 amino acids. Germline trimming cut 4 bases from V and 5 bases from J; bases unmatched to any gene: 2. Germline CDR1 is SGHTA and CDR2 is FQGNSA. This CDR3 is CASSYRGRETQYF. The CDR3 nucleotides read TGTGCCAGCAGCTACAGGGGGCGCGAGACCCAGTACTTC.

In this sample, this clone turned up once. The gene calls are TRBV7-2 and TRBJ1-5; 7 nucleotides line up with TRBD1. The germline V gene encodes CDR1 SGHTA and CDR2 FQGNSA. The V and J ends lost 3 bases and 3 bases, in that order; junction bases with no gene match: 17. The CDR3 runs 19 residues. Written as DNA, the CDR3 is TGTGCCAGCAGCTTGGGGAGGGGTTTCGGGACAGAATTCAATCAGCCCCAGCATTTT. It translates to CASSLGRGFGTEFNQPQHF.

A single count supports this clone. This rearrangement joins TRBV4-1 to TRBJ2-3, with 11 nucleotides matching TRBD2. The V gene's germline CDR1 is MGHRA and CDR2 YSYEKL. The CDR3 covers 19 residues. V lost 1 base, J lost 2 bases, and 11 bases stayed unmatched. CDR3: CASSQAGATSGGITDTQYF. CDR3 DNA: TGCGCCAGCAGCCAAGCGGGAGCAACTAGCGGGGGAATCACAGATACGCAGTATTTT.

The chain employs TRBV2 and TRBJ1-1; D is possibly TRBD1 (5 bases). V lost 1 base to trimming and J lost 5 bases, with 14 bases between them. Germline V gene sequence: CDR1 SNHLY, CDR2 FYNNEI. This CDR3 region has 15 residues. The CDR3 is CASSEEGRGVTEAFF. The CDR3 coding sequence is TGTGCCAGCAGTGAAGAGGGGCGGGGGGTTACTGAAGCTTTCTTT.

V and J are TRBV10-3 and TRBJ1-5; maybe TRBD1 (6 bases). This CDR3 is built from 17 residues. Germline assignment: CDR1 ENHRY and CDR2 SYGVKD. V was clipped by 11 bases and J by 5 bases, with 28 bases between them. CDR3: CAADATAGRGFHQPQHF. DNA for the CDR3: TGTGCCGCAGACGCCACCGCCGGCAGGGGATTCCATCAGCCCCAGCATTTT.

This clone has a single count. CDR3 bases: TGTGCCAGCAGTTCCCTAGGACAGGGGGCGCGGAACACTGAAGCTTTCTTT. It specifies CASSSLGQGARNTEAFF. This rearrangement joins TRBV27 to TRBJ1-1; 11 bases are shared with TRBD1. The CDR3 has 17 amino acids. CDR1 and CDR2 from the germline V gene are MNHEY and SMNVEV (reference sequence). V trimming: 4 bases; J trimming: 1 base; junction bases outside the gene matches: 8.

J is TRBJ1-5 and V is TRBV6-1; D unresolved. From germline, CDR1 is MNHNS and CDR2 SASEGT. V was cut by 6 bases and J by 6 bases, with 12 bases left in between. CDR3 length equals 13 residues. CDR3: CASRIGLTQPQHF. CDR3 in DNA: TGTGCCAGCAGGATAGGTCTAACTCAGCCCCAGCATTTT.

The sample holds a few counts of this clone. V is TRBV30 and J is TRBJ1-1; D is unclear. Germline lookup yields CDR1 GTSNPN and CDR2 SVGIG (reference sequence). The CDR3 contains 13 residues. Trimming stripped 0 bases from V and 3 bases from J, with 8 bases between. DNA for the CDR3: TGTGCCTGGAGTGTAGCCCTTCACACTGAAGCTTTCTTT. Its protein product is CAWSVALHTEAFF.

The gene calls are TRBV25-1 and TRBJ1-6; possibly TRBD1 for D (5 bases). The CDR3 is made up of 16 amino acids. V dropped 0 bases and J dropped 7 bases, with 13 bases sitting between them. Per the germline V gene, CDR1 is MGHDK and CDR2 is SYGVNS. CDR3 sequence (DNA): TGTGCCAGCAGTGAATATAAGGGACTGGGGAATTCACCCCTCCACTTT. It codes for CASSEYKGLGNSPLHF.

This chain connects TRBV19 to TRBJ1-3; 7 nucleotides agree with TRBD1. There are 15 residues in the CDR3. Per the germline V gene, CDR1 is LNHDA and CDR2 is SQIVND (reference sequence). The J segment lost 2 bases and the V segment lost 6 bases, leaving 7 bases of the junction unmatched. CDR3 DNA: TGTGCCAGTAGCCCGACAGGGTCTCCTGGAAACACCATATATTTT. Amino acid sequence: CASSPTGSPGNTIYF. Supplemented by reference TRBV19 and TRBJ1-3, the full variable domain reads DGGITQSPKYLFRKEGQNVTLSCEQNLNHDAMYWYRQDPGQGLRLIYYSQIVNDFQKGDIAEGYSVSREKKESFPLTVTSAQKNPTAFYLCASSPTGSPGNTIYFGEGSWLTVV.